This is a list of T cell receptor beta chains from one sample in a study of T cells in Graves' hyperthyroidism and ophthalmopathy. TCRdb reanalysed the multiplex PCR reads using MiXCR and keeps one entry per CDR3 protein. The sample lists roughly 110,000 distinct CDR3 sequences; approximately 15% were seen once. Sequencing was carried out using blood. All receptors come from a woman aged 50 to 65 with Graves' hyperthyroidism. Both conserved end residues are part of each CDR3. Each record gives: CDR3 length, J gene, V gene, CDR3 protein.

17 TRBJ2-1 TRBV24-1 CATSAHWGADSFGEQFF
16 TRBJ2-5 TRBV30 CAWSDDRGFRPETQYF
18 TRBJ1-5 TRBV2 CASSVDRAMGSSNQPQHF
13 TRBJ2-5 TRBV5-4 CASRAWNEETQYF
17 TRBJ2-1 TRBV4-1 CASSQRNLAGDLLLQFF
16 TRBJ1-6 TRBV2 CASSRTDGGARSPLHF
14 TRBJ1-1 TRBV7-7 CASSLGGQHTEAFF
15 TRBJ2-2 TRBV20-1 CSVPPRGRATGELFF
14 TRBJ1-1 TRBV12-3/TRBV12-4 CASSSRTLNTEAFF
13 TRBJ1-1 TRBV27 CASSSLMNTEAFF
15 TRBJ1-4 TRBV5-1 CASSLGTGLNEKLFF
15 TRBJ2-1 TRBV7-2 CASSRDSSSYNEQFF
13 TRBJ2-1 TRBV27 CASSFGGSGEQFF
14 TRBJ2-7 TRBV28 CASSLSPGLYEQYF
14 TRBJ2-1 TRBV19 CASSIGRYYNEQFF
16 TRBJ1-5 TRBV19 CASSTRDRGSNQPQHF
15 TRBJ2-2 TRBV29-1 CSVVTPAIMGGELFF
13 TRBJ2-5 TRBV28 CASMVAGQETQYF
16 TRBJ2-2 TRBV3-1 CASSRVAGVNTGELFF
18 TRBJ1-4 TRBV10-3 CAIIGGWDRGPTNEKLFF
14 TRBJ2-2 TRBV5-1 CASSTGQGTGELFF
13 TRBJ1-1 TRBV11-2 CASSAGSNTEAFF
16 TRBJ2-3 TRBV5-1 CASSLVIGPRTDTQYF
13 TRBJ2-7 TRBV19 CASSKGRYYEQYF
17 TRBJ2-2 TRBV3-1 CASSNKMGQVGTGELFF
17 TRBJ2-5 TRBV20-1 CSAPGTGTGDPRETQYF